This record looks at one T cell receptor (beta chain) sequence and its context. Its matching antigen is unknown. The data are from a study of CD8+CD57+ T cells in acquired aplastic anemia. Study context: When averaged, DNA from sorted CD4+ and CD8+ cells came to about 3 ug.

CDR3 length: 13 amino acids. Germline values: CDR1 SNHLY, CDR2 FYNNEI. The germline V and J ends were trimmed by 7 bases and 2 bases, with 11 bases remaining between them. Overall study results and limits: Researchers report that 25 to 30 CD8+ CDR3 sequences appeared in both patients and controls.

The study profiled TCR beta VDJ and CDR3 using genomic DNA as template. TCRdb reanalysed the reads using MiXCR and keeps one entry per CDR3 protein. The table has 300,000 or so distinct CDR3 sequences, roughly three fifths seen once. The rearrangement links TRBV2 to TRBJ1-2; no reliable D call. Sequencing was done on a sample of sorted CD4+, CD8+, or CD8+CD57+ T cells (not recorded which) from PBMCs. The clonotype comes from a human donor with severe aplastic anemia or a healthy control (not recorded which). The CDR3 bases are TGTGCCAGCAATGGGCTCAGGAACTATGGCTACACCTTC. Its translation: CASNGLRNYGYTF.